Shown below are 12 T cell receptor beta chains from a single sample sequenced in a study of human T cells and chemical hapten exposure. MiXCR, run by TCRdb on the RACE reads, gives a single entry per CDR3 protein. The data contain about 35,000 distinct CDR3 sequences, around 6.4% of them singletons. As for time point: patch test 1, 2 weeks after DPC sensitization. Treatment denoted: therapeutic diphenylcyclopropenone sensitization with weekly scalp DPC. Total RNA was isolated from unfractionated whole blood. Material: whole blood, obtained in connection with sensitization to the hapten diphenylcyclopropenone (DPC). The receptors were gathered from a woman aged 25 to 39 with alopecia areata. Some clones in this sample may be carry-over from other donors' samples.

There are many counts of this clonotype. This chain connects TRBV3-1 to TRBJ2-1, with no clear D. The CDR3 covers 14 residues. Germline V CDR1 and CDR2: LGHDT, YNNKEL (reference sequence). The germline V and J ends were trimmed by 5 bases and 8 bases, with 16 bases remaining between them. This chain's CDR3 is CASSSPLVGYEQFF. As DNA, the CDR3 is TGTGCCAGCAGCTCCCCCCTGGTGGGTTATGAGCAGTTCTTC.

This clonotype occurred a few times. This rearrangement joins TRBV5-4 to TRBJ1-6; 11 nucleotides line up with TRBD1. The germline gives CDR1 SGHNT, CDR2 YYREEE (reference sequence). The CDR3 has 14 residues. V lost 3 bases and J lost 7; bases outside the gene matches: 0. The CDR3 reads CASSWDRGNSPLHF. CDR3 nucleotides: TGTGCCAGCAGCTGGGACAGGGGGAATTCACCCCTCCACTTT.

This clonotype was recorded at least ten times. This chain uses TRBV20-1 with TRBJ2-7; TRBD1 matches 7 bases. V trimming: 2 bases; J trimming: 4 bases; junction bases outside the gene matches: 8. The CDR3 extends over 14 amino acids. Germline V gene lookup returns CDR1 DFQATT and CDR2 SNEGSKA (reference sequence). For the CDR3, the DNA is TGCAGTGCTAGATCTCCGGGACAGAGTTACGAGCAGTACTTC. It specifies CSARSPGQSYEQYF.

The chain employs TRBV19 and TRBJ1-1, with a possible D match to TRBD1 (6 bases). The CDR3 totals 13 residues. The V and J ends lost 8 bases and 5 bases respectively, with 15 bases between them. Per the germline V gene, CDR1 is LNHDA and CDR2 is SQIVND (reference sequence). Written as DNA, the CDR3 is TGTGCCAGTGAGGGGGAATTTGGGACTGAAGCTTTCTTT. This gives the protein CASEGEFGTEAFF.

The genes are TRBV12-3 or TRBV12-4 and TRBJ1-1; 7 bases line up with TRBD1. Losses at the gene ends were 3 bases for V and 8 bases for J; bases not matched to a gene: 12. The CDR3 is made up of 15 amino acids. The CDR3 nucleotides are TGTGCCAGCAGTTTCCGGACAGGACCCTGGTTAGAAGCTTTCTTT. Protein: CASSFRTGPWLEAFF.

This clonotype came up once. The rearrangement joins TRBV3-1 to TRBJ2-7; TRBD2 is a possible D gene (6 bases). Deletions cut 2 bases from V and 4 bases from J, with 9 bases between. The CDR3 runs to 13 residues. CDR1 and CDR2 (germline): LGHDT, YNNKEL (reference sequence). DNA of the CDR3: TGTGCCAGCAGCCAACCCGGGGGTTACGAGCAGTACTTC. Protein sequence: CASSQPGGYEQYF.

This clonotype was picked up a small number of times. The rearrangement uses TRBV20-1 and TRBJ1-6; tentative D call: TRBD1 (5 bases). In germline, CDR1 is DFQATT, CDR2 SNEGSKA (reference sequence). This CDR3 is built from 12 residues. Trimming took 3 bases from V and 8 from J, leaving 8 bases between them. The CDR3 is CSASMGDSPLHF. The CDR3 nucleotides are TGCAGTGCTAGCATGGGGGATTCACCCCTCCACTTT.

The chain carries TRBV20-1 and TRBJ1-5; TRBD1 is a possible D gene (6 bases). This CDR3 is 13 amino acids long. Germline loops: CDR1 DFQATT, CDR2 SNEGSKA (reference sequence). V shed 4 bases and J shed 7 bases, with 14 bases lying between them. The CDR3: CSAKGEGTQPQHF. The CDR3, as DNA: TGCAGTGCTAAGGGGGAAGGGACCCAGCCCCAGCATTTT.

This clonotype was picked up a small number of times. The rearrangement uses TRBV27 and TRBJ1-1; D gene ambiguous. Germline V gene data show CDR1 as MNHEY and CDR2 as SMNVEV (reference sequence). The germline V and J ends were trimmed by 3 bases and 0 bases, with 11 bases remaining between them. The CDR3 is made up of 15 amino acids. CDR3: CASSFSHRMNTEAFF. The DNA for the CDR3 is TGTGCCAGCAGTTTTTCCCACAGAATGAACACTGAAGCTTTCTTT.

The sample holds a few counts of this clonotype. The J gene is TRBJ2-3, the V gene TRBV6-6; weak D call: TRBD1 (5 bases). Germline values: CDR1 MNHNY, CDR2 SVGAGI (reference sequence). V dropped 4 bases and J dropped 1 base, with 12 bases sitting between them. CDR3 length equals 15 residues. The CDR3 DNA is TGTGCCAGCAGTTTGAATAACAGGCGCACAGATACGCAGTATTTT. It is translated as CASSLNNRRTDTQYF.

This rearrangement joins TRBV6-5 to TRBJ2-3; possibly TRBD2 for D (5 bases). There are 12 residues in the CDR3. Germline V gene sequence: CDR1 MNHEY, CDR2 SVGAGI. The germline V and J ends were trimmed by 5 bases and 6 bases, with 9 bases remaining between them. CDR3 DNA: TGTGCCAGCAGTGACCCTAGCGATACGCAGTATTTT. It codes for CASSDPSDTQYF.

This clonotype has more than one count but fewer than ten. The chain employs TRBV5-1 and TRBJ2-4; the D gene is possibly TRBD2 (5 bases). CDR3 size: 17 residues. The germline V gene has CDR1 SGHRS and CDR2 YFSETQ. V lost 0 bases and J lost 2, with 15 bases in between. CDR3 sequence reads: CASSLEPSQRTKNIQYF. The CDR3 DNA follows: TGCGCCAGCAGCTTGGAGCCTAGCCAGAGAACCAAAAACATTCAGTACTTC.